This T cell receptor beta chain originates from a study of blood T cell repertoires in COVID-19. Study information: COVID-19 samples, acute and convalescent, were from the United States, Italy and Spain. The cDNA or gDNA used as material had been derived from T cells, B-cell-depleted T cells, or PBMCs.

V lost 4 bases and J 7 bases, leaving 17 bases between the germline ends. This CDR3 spans 14 amino acids. CDR1 LGHNA and CDR2 YNFKEQ come from the germline V gene. TCRdb's table, derived via immunoSEQ multiplex PCR, lists solely in-frame clones and lacks some. This table holds 300,000 to 400,000 clones, 65% to 90% found once. The rearrangement links TRBV4-2 to TRBJ2-7, with D perhaps TRBD2 (5 bases). Material: PBMCs or T cells enriched from blood (not recorded which). This sequence originates from a woman in her thirties or forties with acute COVID-19. The CDR3 loop is CASSLGLSPREQYF. The CDR3 DNA is TGTGCCAGCAGCCTTGGACTGAGCCCTAGGGAGCAGTACTTC.